This T cell receptor beta chain originates from a study of identical twins. Carrying unique molecular identifiers, the cDNA also gained a universal primer site through template switching. TCRdb processed the 5' RACE reads anew with MiXCR; each CDR3 protein has one entry. The table shows 450,000 to 650,000 distinct CDR3 sequences, with about 16% occurring only once. Study outcomes and limitations: Findings depended on cross-sectional statistics rather than tracking the same donors. An excess of low generation probability was shown by twin-shared out-of-frame alpha sequences.

Note on this clonotype: Its cognate antigen is unknown.

This CDR3 has 16 residues. The ends lost 4 bases at V and 4 bases at J; junction bases unmatched: 3. The same sample was also studied in work on yellow fever vaccine responses in identical twins. From that study: Vaccine T cell responses of twins reportedly seemed partly convergent and partly personalized.

The source material was CD4+ T cells sorted from blood. The TCR was taken from a woman aged 18-29 years in good health. The V and J genes are TRBV12-3 or TRBV12-4 and TRBJ2-1; 14 bases line up with TRBD2. CDR3 region: CASSSGTSGGYNEQFF. The CDR3 DNA reads TGTGCCAGCAGTTCCGGGACTAGCGGGGGATACAATGAGCAGTTCTTC.